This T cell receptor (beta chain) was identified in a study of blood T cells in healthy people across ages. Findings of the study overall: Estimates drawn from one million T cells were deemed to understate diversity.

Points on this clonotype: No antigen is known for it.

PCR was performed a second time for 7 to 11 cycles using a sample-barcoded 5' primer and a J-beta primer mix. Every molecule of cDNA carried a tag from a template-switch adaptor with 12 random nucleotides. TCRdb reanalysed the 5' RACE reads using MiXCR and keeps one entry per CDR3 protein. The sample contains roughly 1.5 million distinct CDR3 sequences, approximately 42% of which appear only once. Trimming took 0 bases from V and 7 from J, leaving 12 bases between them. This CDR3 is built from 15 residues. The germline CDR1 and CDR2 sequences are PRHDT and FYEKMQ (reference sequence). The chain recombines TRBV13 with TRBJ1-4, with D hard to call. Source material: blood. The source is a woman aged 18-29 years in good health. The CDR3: CASSLGQPGGEKLFF. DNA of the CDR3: TGTGCCAGCAGCTTAGGACAACCGGGCGGTGAAAAACTGTTTTTT.